The table lists the clone carrying this TCR beta chain with many counts. Its matching antigen is unknown. The sample is drawn from a study of T cells in Graves' hyperthyroidism and ophthalmopathy. Study-wide points: Most thyroid-expanded clonotypes above 0.001 were also found in blood.

The CDR3 extends over 16 amino acids. Germline CDR1 and CDR2: MDHEN and SYDVKM. The trim removed 7 bases at V and 8 bases at J, leaving 16 bases unmatched. TCR beta CDR3 sequences were amplified from RNA transcripts. A first-round RT-PCR of the TCR CDR3 used the HTBI primer set. TCRdb fed the multiplex PCR reads into MiXCR, producing one record per CDR3 protein. The table includes about 320,000 distinct CDR3 sequences, approximately 17% detected once. Sequencing was done on a sample of blood. The J gene is TRBJ2-4, the V gene TRBV28; 8 nucleotides match TRBD1. The origin of this receptor is a young man with Graves' hyperthyroidism. CDR3 coding DNA: TGTGCCAGCACTCACAACCGGGACAGGAGAATGGACATTCAGTACTTC. This sequence encodes CASTHNRDRRMDIQYF.